This T cell receptor beta chain was observed in a study of radiotherapy plus CTLA-4 blockade in lung cancer. Study-level findings and limits: Response was reportedly best predicted by early blood T cell clone dynamics, with interferon-beta. Some TCR clones had been derived from tumors. These clones expanded in peripheral blood after radiotherapy plus ipilimumab.

The repertoire was sequenced with immunoSEQ multiplex PCR; TCRdb's copy has only in-frame clones and lacks some. The data show about 110,000 clones, over 75% seen once. Germline lookup yields CDR1 MNHEY and CDR2 SVGAGI. The CDR3 totals 16 residues. V shed 0 bases and J 7 bases; nucleotides not matched to a gene: 10. Regarding this clone: The antigen is not known.

People whose metastatic non-small-cell lung cancer was chemo-refractory got focal radiation along with CTLA-4 blockade by ipilimumab. The source was peripheral blood, collected from a patient treated with radiotherapy plus ipilimumab. The sequence derives from a human donor with non-small cell lung cancer that progressed on radiotherapy plus ipilimumab. Some clones in this sample may be carry-over from other donors' samples. V gene TRBV6-5 combines with J gene TRBJ1-2; the match to TRBD1 covers 8 bases. The DNA for the CDR3 is TGTGCCAGCAGTTACTCTCCCGGTCCAGGGGGCTCTGGCTACACCTTC. This gives the protein CASSYSPGPGGSGYTF.